A single sample gave rise to the 16 T cell receptor beta chains below, sequenced in a study of spatial heterogeneity in lung cancer. TCRdb redid the calling of the 5' RACE reads with MiXCR, one entry per CDR3 protein. The sample shows fewer than 18,000 distinct CDR3 sequences, roughly 3.9% of them seen only once. Time point here: sample taken at primary tumor resection. This specimen was normal lung tissue next to the tumor, taken at surgery. The receptor source for this set is a male donor with early-stage non-small cell lung cancer.

This clonotype is medium-sized in the sample. This beta chain appears as a stray read in a library generated for alpha chains; its size is not informative. The chain employs TRBV5-1 and TRBJ1-5, with 7 bases fitting TRBD1. Germline-derived CDR1 and CDR2 are SGHRS and YFSETQ. CDR3 length equals 14 residues. With V trimmed by 4 bases and J by 2 bases, 3 bases remained unmatched. The CDR3 loop reads CASSVTGGNQPQHF. DNA of the CDR3: TGCGCCAGCAGCGTAACAGGGGGCAATCAGCCCCAGCATTTT.

This clonotype was counted ten times or more. For a library built for alpha chains, this beta chain is a stray read; little rests on its size. The chain recombines TRBV30 with TRBJ1-2; D gene uncertain. This CDR3 region has 12 residues. V shed 8 bases and J shed 5 bases, with 15 bases lying between them. Germline loops: CDR1 GTSNPN, CDR2 SVGIG (reference sequence). The CDR3 loop reads CAGHDGPYGYTF. The CDR3, as DNA: TGTGCCGGCCATGACGGGCCGTATGGCTACACCTTC. The full variable domain, completed using reference TRBV30 and TRBJ1-2, is SQTIHQWPATLVQPVGSPLSLECTVEGTSNPNLYWYRQAAGRGLQLLFYSVGIGQISSEVPQNLSASRPQDRQFILSSKKLLLSDSGFYLCAGHDGPYGYTFGSGTRLTVV.

This clonotype was seen repeatedly, ten times or more. This beta chain is a stray sequence in a library constructed for alpha chains; its clone size is not meaningful. The chain links TRBV28 to TRBJ2-5; D remains unclear. CDR3 size: 13 residues. V lost 2 bases to trimming and J lost 7 bases, with 11 bases between them. The V gene's germline CDR1 is MDHEN and CDR2 SYDVKM. DNA of the CDR3: TGTGCCAGCAGTTTAACGACGAAAGGGACCCAGTACTTC. This encodes CASSLTTKGTQYF.

With regard to this clonotype: The library was prepared for alpha chains; this beta chain is a stray read, so its frequency means little. DNA for the CDR3: TGTGCCAGCAGCCAAGATTATATCGGGGAGCTGTTTTTT. This encodes CASSQDYIGELFF. This rearrangement joins TRBV14 to TRBJ2-2; no clear D gene. Germline V CDR1 and CDR2: SGHDN, FVKESK. V was clipped by 0 bases and J by 7 bases, with 6 bases between them. There are 13 residues in the CDR3.

This clonotype has ten or more counts. The library was designed around alpha chains, so this beta chain is a stray read whose abundance carries little weight. The V gene is TRBV15, the J gene TRBJ2-5; D gene uncertain. The germline gives CDR1 LNHNV, CDR2 YYDKDF (reference sequence). The CDR3 sequence is 14 residues long. Between the trimmed V and J ends, which lost 1 base and 2 bases, there was a span of 8 bases. The CDR3 loop reads CATSRVSEQETQYF. CDR3 nucleotide sequence: TGTGCCACCAGCAGAGTATCAGAGCAAGAGACCCAGTACTTC.

This clonotype was detected many times. This beta chain appears as a stray read in a library generated for alpha chains; its size is not informative. The chain links TRBV7-3 to TRBJ1-5; D is perhaps TRBD1 (5 bases). The V and J ends lost 6 bases and 5 bases respectively, with 11 bases between them. CDR3 length: 13 amino acids. The germline V gene encodes CDR1 SGHTA and CDR2 FQGTGA. The CDR3 loop reads CASSAGPDQPQHF. CDR3 in DNA: TGTGCCAGCAGTGCAGGGCCCGATCAGCCCCAGCATTTT.

This clonotype showed up many times. Being off target in a library aimed at alpha chains, this beta chain has a size of little meaning. The CDR3 here is CASSQVFQSLAELNEQFF. Written as DNA, the CDR3 is TGTGCCAGCAGCCAAGTTTTTCAGTCGCTAGCGGAGCTCAATGAGCAGTTCTTC. The chain recombines TRBV4-2 with TRBJ2-1, with 7 nucleotides matching TRBD2. The CDR3 consists of 18 residues. CDR1 LGHNA and CDR2 YNFKEQ come from the germline V gene. V lost 1 base and J lost 6; bases outside the gene matches: 15.

The table lists this clonotype with many counts. This beta chain is a stray sequence in a library constructed for alpha chains; its clone size is not meaningful. The rearrangement links TRBV20-1 to TRBJ2-3; 7 positions agree with TRBD2. Per the germline V gene, CDR1 is DFQATT and CDR2 is SNEGSKA (reference sequence). V lost 3 bases, J lost 2 bases, and 5 bases stayed unmatched. The CDR3 runs to 14 residues. The CDR3 loop is CSASMGGYTDTQYF. The CDR3 nucleotides are TGCAGTGCTAGTATGGGGGGGTACACAGATACGCAGTATTTT.

This clonotype was seen at least ten times. This beta chain represents an off-target read in a library built for alpha chains; its size is of limited meaning. V usage is TRBV7-2 and J usage is TRBJ2-3; D not certain. The germline gives CDR1 SGHTA, CDR2 FQGNSA. There are 13 residues in the CDR3. V shed 2 bases and J shed 5 bases, with 8 bases lying between them. The CDR3 DNA reads as TGTGCCAGCAGCTTAAATAAACGAGATACGCAGTATTTT. Amino acids: CASSLNKRDTQYF.

This clonotype was observed at least ten times. A library made for alpha chains picked up this beta chain off target, so its size means little. The genes are TRBV5-5 and TRBJ2-7; 8 nucleotides line up with TRBD2. J lost 2 bases, V lost 2 bases, and 9 bases had no gene match. Looked up from germline, CDR1 is SGHKS and CDR2 is YYEKEE (reference sequence). The CDR3 runs to 16 residues. The CDR3 DNA is TGTGCCAGCAGCTTCCGTAGCGCGGGAGGCCCCTACGAGCAGTACTTC. As protein: CASSFRSAGGPYEQYF.

This clonotype was recorded many times. In a library made to pick up alpha chains, this beta chain is a stray read with a size that means little. The V gene is TRBV20-1, the J gene TRBJ2-5; D is unresolved. Deletions cut 3 bases from V and 4 bases from J, with 12 bases between. The CDR3 is 13 amino acids. The germline V gene has CDR1 DFQATT and CDR2 SNEGSKA (reference sequence). The CDR3 DNA sequence: TGCAGTGCTAGTGATGGGGTCGGAGAGACCCAGTACTTC. Translated: CSASDGVGETQYF.

This clonotype is medium-sized. In a library made to pick up alpha chains, this beta chain is a stray read with a size that means little. The chain has TRBV11-2 and TRBJ1-1; maybe TRBD1 (5 bases). CDR1 and CDR2 from the germline V gene are SGHAT and FQNNGV. V lost 5 bases and J lost 3, with 16 bases in between. This CDR3 contains 15 residues. The DNA for the CDR3 is TGTGCCAGCAGCCCTGCCCGGGGGACGGACACTGAAGCTTTCTTT. It codes for CASSPARGTDTEAFF.

This clonotype was observed many times. This beta chain lies outside the target of a library built for alpha chains; its clone size means little. The rearrangement links TRBV12-3 or TRBV12-4 to TRBJ1-2; no clear D. The V end was cut by 4 bases, the J end by 7 bases, with 16 bases between. The CDR3 extends over 14 amino acids. The CDR3 coding sequence is TGTGCCAGCAGTTCCCGAGGAGAGCGGGCTGGCTACACCTTC. Its translation: CASSSRGERAGYTF.

The table lists this clonotype with many counts. The size of this beta chain means little, since it is a stray read in a library made for alpha chains. The rearrangement links TRBV12-3 or TRBV12-4 to TRBJ1-5; no firm D call. V lost 6 bases and J lost 4, with 13 bases in between. There are 14 residues in the CDR3. In nucleotides, the CDR3 is TGTGCCAGCAGCCGCGGGATCGAGAATCAGCCCCAGCATTTT. Translation gives CASSRGIENQPQHF.

This clonotype was found many times. This beta chain represents an off-target read in a library built for alpha chains; its size is of limited meaning. This chain joins TRBV4-1 and TRBJ1-5, with D possibly being TRBD1 (6 bases). CDR1 and CDR2 (germline): MGHRA, YSYEKL. The CDR3 is made up of 18 amino acids. The ends were cut back, 0 bases at V and 0 bases at J, with 15 bases in the middle. The CDR3 sequence: CASSQDGGGPFSNQPQHF. In DNA form, the CDR3 reads TGCGCCAGCAGCCAAGATGGGGGCGGCCCATTTAGCAATCAGCCCCAGCATTTT.

There are many counts of this clonotype. With the library built for alpha chains, this beta chain is off target and its frequency is not meaningful. The V gene is TRBV2, the J gene TRBJ2-7, with 7 bases identical to TRBD2. The CDR3 is made up of 14 amino acids. Trimming took 10 bases from V and 0 from J; bases not matched to a gene: 9. Germline CDR1 SNHLY, CDR2 FYNNEI. As DNA, the CDR3 is TGTGCCACCAGGGAGGGAGCCAACTCCTACGAGCAGTACTTC. Protein: CATREGANSYEQYF. Supplemented by reference TRBV2 and TRBJ2-7, the full variable domain reads EPEVTQTPSHQVTQMGQEVILRCVPISNHLYFYWYRQILGQKVEFLVSFYNNEISEKSEIFDDQFSVERPDGSNFTLKIRSTKLEDSAMYFCATREGANSYEQYFGPGTRLTVT.